The 9 T cell receptor beta chains reported below all come from one sample, sequenced in a study of T cells in Graves' hyperthyroidism and ophthalmopathy. Amplification targeted TCR beta CDR3 regions from RNA transcripts. The HTBI primer set was used in a first-round RT-PCR of the TCR CDR3. TCRdb called the multiplex PCR reads again in MiXCR, with one record for every CDR3 protein. Of about 510,000 distinct CDR3 sequences in the sample, 40% to 50% are singletons; the top ten hold around 44%. Input material: peripheral blood or thyroid tissue (not recorded which). These receptors all stem from an adult woman with Graves' disease, either hyperthyroidism or ophthalmopathy (not recorded which).

This clonotype was seen many times. The V and J genes are TRBV7-2 and TRBJ2-2; D may correspond to TRBD1 or TRBD2 (5 bases each). The V gene's germline CDR1 is SGHTA and CDR2 FQGNSA. V was pared by 2 bases and J by 4 bases, with 8 bases between. This CDR3 spans 14 amino acids. CDR3 DNA: TGTGCCAGCAGCTTAATGGGGACCACCGGGGAGCTGTTTTTT. Amino acid sequence: CASSLMGTTGELFF.

This chain joins TRBV10-3 and TRBJ2-3, with 11 positions matching TRBD2. The germline gives CDR1 ENHRY, CDR2 SYGVKD. The CDR3 covers 15 residues. J gave up 2 bases and V 6 bases, and 4 bases lay outside the gene matches. CDR3 protein: CAISLAGGPTDTQYF. CDR3 bases: TGTGCCATCAGCCTAGCGGGGGGTCCCACAGATACGCAGTATTTT.

This sequence joins TRBV7-2 and TRBJ2-7; 7 nucleotides line up with TRBD2. CDR3 length: 15 amino acids. Unmatched junction bases numbered 9, after V lost 4 bases and J lost 3 bases. Germline CDR1 reads SGHTA; CDR2 reads FQGNSA. The CDR3: CASSYAGGIGYEQYF. CDR3 in DNA: TGTGCCAGCAGCTACGCCGGGGGGATAGGCTACGAGCAGTACTTC. Using reference TRBV7-2 and TRBJ2-7 for the parts outside the CDR3, the full variable domain is GAGVSQSPSNKVTEKGKDVELRCDPISGHTALYWYRQSLGQGLEFLIYFQGNSAPDKSGLPSDRFSAERTGGSVSTLTIQRTQQEDSAVYLCASSYAGGIGYEQYFGPGTRLTVT.

The sample holds many counts of this clonotype. V is TRBV12-3 or TRBV12-4 and J is TRBJ1-5, with a tentative D call TRBD1 (5 bases). The CDR3 length is 16 residues. V was shortened by 4 bases and J by 1 base, with 14 bases between the two germline ends. DNA of the CDR3: TGTGCCAGCAGTTGGTCTGGGACTCCCAGCAATCAGCCCCAGCATTTT. Translating it yields CASSWSGTPSNQPQHF.

This clonotype has a count of ten or more. The V call is TRBV12-3 or TRBV12-4, the J call TRBJ2-7; TRBD2 matches 10 bases. The CDR3 runs to 15 residues. J gave up 6 bases and V 6 bases, and 11 bases lay outside the gene matches. CDR3 in DNA: TGTGCCAGCAGCCCCCAAGCGGGAGGGCTGGTCGAGCAGTACTTC. Translating gives CASSPQAGGLVEQYF.

In the case of this clonotype: The junction departs from germline at one end; a sequencing error may be responsible. The V gene is TRBV5-1, the J gene TRBJ1-4; no clear D gene. The CDR3 contains 15 residues. Germline values: CDR1 SGHRS, CDR2 YFSETQ. CDR3 protein: CASSPNGLTNEKLFF. The CDR3 DNA follows: TGTGCCAGCAGCCCCAACGGCTTAACTAATGAAAAACTGTTTTTT. Drawing the rest from reference TRBV5-1 and TRBJ1-4, the complete variable domain is KAGVTQTPRYLIKTRGQQVTLSCSPISGHRSVSWYQQTPGQGLQFLFEYFSETQRNKGNFPGRFSGRQFSNSRSEMNVSTLELGDSALYLCASSPNGLTNEKLFFGSGTQLSVL.

The chain employs TRBV3-1 and TRBJ2-7; 11 positions match TRBD2. V lost 1 base and J lost 3; bases outside the gene matches: 8. Germline V gene sequence: CDR1 LGHDT, CDR2 YNNKEL (reference sequence). The CDR3 spans 17 residues. The CDR3 loop is CASSQVYGGTSGYEQYF. The CDR3 region has the DNA TGTGCCAGCAGCCAAGTATACGGCGGGACTAGCGGCTACGAGCAGTACTTC.

Only a few counts were recorded for this clonotype. This chain uses TRBV3-1 with TRBJ1-5; the match to TRBD1 covers 8 bases. This CDR3 has 18 residues. The germline gives CDR1 LGHDT, CDR2 YNNKEL (reference sequence). With V trimmed by 1 base and J by 1 base, 9 bases remained unmatched. CDR3 region: CASSQGTGLIGSNQPQHF. The CDR3 DNA reads as TGTGCCAGCAGCCAAGGGACAGGGCTAATTGGGAGCAATCAGCCCCAGCATTTT.

The chain combines TRBV10-3 with TRBJ1-5, with a possible D match to TRBD1 (5 bases). Trimming pared 10 bases from V and 5 bases from J, leaving 18 bases between. The CDR3 consists of 14 residues. Germline CDR1 ENHRY, CDR2 SYGVKD. The CDR3 protein is CASTGGAEDQPQHF. The CDR3 DNA is TGTGCCAGCACTGGTGGGGCCGAAGATCAGCCCCAGCATTTT.